The present T cell receptor beta chain was sequenced within a study of metastatic and nonmetastatic thyroid tumors (dated by TCRdb to the early 2020s). Turning to the overall study: The researchers compared repertoires between peripheral blood samples and tumor or nodule tissue samples from patients with malignant or benign thyroid disease. What the authors observed across the whole study: TCR beta diversity was reported as significantly higher in malignant tumors than in benign nodules, in both blood and tumor samples.

The library was built by means of PCR. These reads were obtained on an Illumina HiSeq 4000. High-throughput sequencing was used to profile the CDR3 region of the TCR beta-chain in every patient. In the source study's methods: Drawing on CDR3 differences between clinicopathological groups, the researchers built a classifier meant to tell apart patients with distant-metastatic papillary thyroid cancer. The Shannon index was used to assess repertoire diversity, and the Morisita-Horn index was used to assess tumor-blood repertoire similarity. The public reads were quality trimmed at Q25 with fastp and then assembled into clones with MiXCR by TCRdb, keeping productive beta chains. What appears here as the V and J calls and clone size reflects TCRdb's work, not the paper's. Within this sample are roughly 36,000 clones, with 11% of them counted one time only. The ten largest account for about a sixth of the sample.

None of the patients had been given any treatment before thyroid surgery. Patient clinical samples collected from about 2012 to 2019 were retrospectively analysed using T-cell receptor beta sequencing. This clone was recorded at least ten times. Which antigen it targets is not known. No quality values exist for individual bases; no much larger clone is one base distant. Reading from cysteine to phenylalanine, the CDR3 counts 14 amino acids. This entry keeps only the CDR3 DNA: 42 bases, framed from base 1. Trimming removed 8 bases from V and 2 bases from J; the gene matches leave 9 bases unexplained. The germline V gene provides CDR1 MNHNS and CDR2 SASEGT.

Sequenced material: blood. The TCR originated in a female donor with papillary thyroid cancer or a benign thyroid nodule (not recorded which). Some clones in this sample may be carry-over from other donors' samples. Recombination connected TRBV6-1 to TRBJ2-7; 7 central nucleotides agree with TRBD1. The nucleotide sequence reads TGTGCCAGCCGACCTTGGACAGGAGCCTACGAGCAGTACTTC. Translated, this is CASRPWTGAYEQYF.